These 24 T cell receptor beta chains were all obtained from the same sample, sequenced in a study of low-dose radiotherapy and immunotherapy resistance in tumors. Priming of first-strand cDNA relied on TRAV- and TRBV-specific primers (covering alpha and beta chains). With a constant-region primer and a V-primer adapter, TCRs were subjected to roughly 18 PCR cycles of amplification. A single record per CDR3 protein comes from TCRdb applying MiXCR to the reads. The sample yields 8,500 to 10,000 distinct CDR3 sequences, over 35% seen once. These receptors came from a human donor with advanced metastatic prostate, ovarian, gallbladder or colorectal cancer (not recorded which). This table probably holds off-target reads from a library built for another chain.

This clonotype has more than one count but fewer than ten. This chain joins TRBV30 and TRBJ2-1; possible D gene TRBD2, 5 bases. The CDR3 is 16 amino acids. Germline V CDR1 and CDR2: GTSNPN, SVGIG (reference sequence). Trimming shortened V by 0 bases and J by 0 bases, and 12 bases separated the two germline ends. CDR3 nucleotide sequence: TGTGCCTGGAGTGTAGGGCGGGCTAGCTCCTACAATGAGCAGTTCTTC. This gives the protein CAWSVGRASSYNEQFF.

The chain is built from TRBV7-6 and TRBJ2-3, with 13 bases identical to TRBD2. Germline-derived CDR1 and CDR2 are SGHVS and FNYEAQ. Trimming at V came to 3 bases and at J to 3 bases, leaving 3 bases not matched to a gene. The CDR3 has 16 amino acids. The CDR3: CASSFPTSGGTDTQYF. The CDR3 DNA reads as TGTGCCAGCAGCTTCCCGACTAGCGGGGGGACAGATACGCAGTATTTT. Based on the CDR3 plus reference TRBV7-6 and TRBJ2-3, the full variable domain is GAGVSQSPRYKVTKRGQDVALRCDPISGHVSLYWYRQALGQGPEFLTYFNYEAQQDKSGLPNDRFSAERPEGSISTLTIQRTEQRDSAMYRCASSFPTSGGTDTQYFGPGTRLTVL.

The chain combines TRBV3-1 with TRBJ2-7; 8 nucleotides match TRBD2. The J segment lost 2 bases and the V segment lost 7 bases, leaving 1 base of the junction unmatched. The CDR3 loop spans 12 amino acids. Germline-derived CDR1 and CDR2 are LGHDT and YNNKEL (reference sequence). Here the CDR3 reads CASTSGPYEQYF. The CDR3 coding sequence is TGTGCCAGCACTAGCGGGCCCTACGAGCAGTACTTC.

The chain carries TRBV2 and TRBJ2-7, with D maybe TRBD1 (5 bases). V was pared by 7 bases and J by 3 bases, with 13 bases between. The CDR3 is 13 residues long. Germline V gives CDR1 SNHLY, CDR2 FYNNEI. The CDR3 nucleotides are TGTGCCAGCAACCGACAGCTCAACTACGAGCAGTACTTC. Translating it yields CASNRQLNYEQYF.

This clonotype is medium-sized in the sample. The V gene is TRBV28, the J gene TRBJ2-1, with TRBD2 identical over 14 bases. The trim removed 11 bases at V and 16 bases at J, leaving 10 bases unmatched. Germline V gives CDR1 MDHEN, CDR2 SYDVKM. The CDR3 is 12 residues long. The CDR3 DNA reads as TGTGCCTCGGGACTAGCGGGAGTGTATACTTTCTTC. Protein sequence: CASGLAGVYTFF.

V usage is TRBV27 and J usage is TRBJ2-7, with D possibly TRBD2 on 6 matching bases. The CDR3 consists of 15 residues. The V gene's germline CDR1 is MNHEY and CDR2 SMNVEV (reference sequence). V lost 0 bases and J 5 bases, leaving 14 bases between the germline ends. CDR3: CASSLSNGASDEQYF. DNA of the CDR3: TGTGCCAGCAGTTTATCGAATGGGGCTAGCGACGAGCAGTACTTC.

The chain combines TRBV19 with TRBJ1-2, with 9 positions matching TRBD1. This CDR3 spans 16 amino acids. With 0 bases clipped from V and 6 bases from J, the junction kept 8 bases outside the gene matches. Germline CDR1 LNHDA, CDR2 SQIVND (reference sequence). The CDR3 nucleotides are TGTGCCAGTAGTATAGACCGAACAGGGGGCTCGGATGGCTACACCTTC. This translates into CASSIDRTGGSDGYTF.

This clonotype was detected a few times. The DNA of the CDR3 is TGCGCCAGCAGCTCCGAAGGGGCTAACCTTAATTCACCCCTCCACTTT. Encoded protein: CASSSEGANLNSPLHF. The chain links TRBV4-1 to TRBJ1-6, with D perhaps TRBD1 (5 bases). Looked up from germline, CDR1 is MGHRA and CDR2 is YSYEKL. The CDR3 runs to 16 residues. With 5 bases removed from V and 6 bases from J, the gap between germline ends came to 17 bases.

The table lists this clonotype with a few counts. This rearrangement joins TRBV7-9 to TRBJ2-7, with D perhaps TRBD1 or TRBD2 (6 bases each). The CDR3 contains 12 residues. CDR1 and CDR2 (germline): SEHNR, FQNEAQ (reference sequence). V was shortened by 8 bases and J by 5 bases, with 13 bases between the two germline ends. The CDR3 DNA is TGTGCCAGCCACGGGGGCCGGGACGAGCAGTACTTC. Translated: CASHGGRDEQYF.

By sample fraction, this clonotype is medium-sized. The gene calls are TRBV5-1 and TRBJ1-1; D gene uncertain. V shed 0 bases and J shed 2 bases, with 8 bases lying between them. Germline V gene data show CDR1 as SGHRS and CDR2 as YFSETQ. The CDR3 consists of 14 residues. The CDR3 DNA sequence: TGCGCCAGCAGCTTGGGTAGCACAAACACTGAAGCTTTCTTT. As protein: CASSLGSTNTEAFF.

This clonotype is labeled as medium-sized. The chain joins TRBV20-1 to TRBJ2-1, with TRBD1 matching 7 bases. After removal of 3 bases from V and 12 bases from J, the junction contained 20 bases not matched to a gene. The CDR3 totals 16 residues. Per germline, CDR1 DFQATT and CDR2 SNEGSKA (reference sequence). CDR3: CSASSRSQQGIGGQFF. The CDR3 DNA is TGCAGTGCTAGTAGCAGGTCCCAACAGGGGATAGGTGGGCAGTTCTTC.

This chain connects TRBV11-1 to TRBJ1-1; 7 nucleotides line up with TRBD1. The germline gives CDR1 SGHAT, CDR2 FQDESV (reference sequence). The CDR3 covers 14 residues. Unmatched junction bases numbered 3, after V lost 5 bases and J lost 0 bases. The CDR3 nucleotides are TGTGCCAGCAGCCACAGGGGAGTGAACACTGAAGCTTTCTTT. This encodes CASSHRGVNTEAFF.

CDR3 amino acids: CSAGRFSYEQYF. The DNA of the CDR3 is TGCAGCGCCGGAAGGTTCTCCTACGAGCAGTACTTC. The gene calls are TRBV29-1 and TRBJ2-7; D gene uncertain. This CDR3 contains 12 residues. Germline values: CDR1 SQVTM, CDR2 ANQGSEA. Deletions cut 7 bases from V and 0 bases from J, with 10 bases between.

The chain joins TRBV4-1 to TRBJ2-3; 13 bases are a match to TRBD2. This CDR3 is built from 18 residues. The trim removed 3 bases at V and 0 bases at J, leaving 6 bases unmatched. Germline CDR1 and CDR2: MGHRA and YSYEKL. In DNA form, the CDR3 reads TGCGCCAGCAGCCATCGCGGACTAGCGGGAGAGAGCACAGATACGCAGTATTTT. Amino acid sequence: CASSHRGLAGESTDTQYF.

This clonotype was detected a few times. This sequence joins TRBV19 and TRBJ2-1; TRBD2 agrees at 9 bases. After removal of 4 bases from V and 0 bases from J, the junction contained 13 bases not matched to a gene. The CDR3 has 19 residues. Germline V CDR1 and CDR2: LNHDA, SQIVND (reference sequence). Written as DNA, the CDR3 is TGTGCCAGTAGTAGAGGGGTAGGCCTAGCGGGGAGCTCCTACAATGAGCAGTTCTTC. It codes for CASSRGVGLAGSSYNEQFF.

This clonotype was seen only a few times. CDR3 loop: CSARDFSELYGYTF. In DNA form, the CDR3 reads TGCAGTGCTAGAGATTTCTCTGAACTCTATGGCTACACCTTC. This sequence joins TRBV20-1 and TRBJ1-2; D unclear. CDR1 DFQATT and CDR2 SNEGSKA come from the germline V gene (reference sequence). V was clipped by 0 bases and J by 4 bases, with 12 bases between them. The CDR3 spans 14 residues.

The rearrangement uses TRBV5-4 and TRBJ1-2, with D possibly TRBD1 on 5 matching bases. V was cut by 0 bases and J by 6 bases, with 6 bases left in between. Germline CDR1 and CDR2: SGHNT and YYREEE (reference sequence). The CDR3 extends over 12 amino acids. The CDR3 is CASSLGDHGYTF. CDR3 DNA: TGTGCCAGCAGCTTGGGGGACCATGGCTACACCTTC.

The CDR3 loop is CASSLEAGNGYTF. The CDR3 DNA follows: TGTGCCAGCAGCTTAGAGGCAGGGAACGGCTACACCTTC. V gene TRBV7-2 combines with J gene TRBJ1-2, with a weak D call TRBD1 (5 bases). In germline, CDR1 is SGHTA, CDR2 FQGNSA. The CDR3 runs 13 residues. The V end lost 1 base, the J end lost 8 bases, and 11 bases lay between the germline ends.

This clonotype was seen a handful of times. This chain's CDR3 is CASSPGWGGEQYF. For the CDR3, the DNA is TGTGCCAGCAGCCCTGGCTGGGGAGGCGAGCAGTACTTC. The gene calls are TRBV7-3 and TRBJ2-7; a possible D gene is TRBD2 (6 bases). There are 13 residues in the CDR3. V lost 5 bases and J lost 6, with 14 bases in between. Germline CDR1 is SGHTA and CDR2 is FQGTGA. The full variable domain, rest sourced from reference TRBV7-3 and TRBJ2-7, is GAGVSQTPSNKVTEKGKYVELRCDPISGHTALYWYRQSLGQGPEFLIYFQGTGAADDSGLPNDRFFAVRPEGSVSTLKIQRTERGDSAVYLCASSPGWGGEQYFGPGTRLTVT.

Judged by abundance, this clonotype is medium-sized (0.01 to 0.1%). This chain connects TRBV5-1 to TRBJ2-1; D is unresolved. V was cut by 5 bases and J by 6 bases, with 15 bases left in between. The V gene's germline CDR1 is SGHRS and CDR2 YFSETQ. The CDR3 has 14 residues. The CDR3 here is CASSQTFGGNEQFF. CDR3 sequence (DNA): TGCGCCAGCAGTCAGACCTTCGGCGGCAATGAGCAGTTCTTC.

The chain joins TRBV2 to TRBJ2-1, with 10 bases aligning to TRBD2. The V gene's germline CDR1 is SNHLY and CDR2 FYNNEI. The CDR3 sequence is 15 residues long. V trimming: 6 bases; J trimming: 9 bases; junction bases outside the gene matches: 11. The CDR3 DNA is TGTGCCAGCAGGGTCGCTAGCGGGAGTTCGAGTGAGCAGTTCTTC. Translation gives CASRVASGSSSEQFF. The complete variable domain, with remaining parts taken from reference TRBV2 and TRBJ2-1, reads EPEVTQTPSHQVTQMGQEVILRCVPISNHLYFYWYRQILGQKVEFLVSFYNNEISEKSEIFDDQFSVERPDGSNFTLKIRSTKLEDSAMYFCASRVASGSSSEQFFGPGTRLTVL.

This clonotype has just a few counts. The rearrangement uses TRBV27 and TRBJ1-1, with TRBD1 matching over 7 bases. There are 13 residues in the CDR3. V trimming: 1 base; J trimming: 5 bases; junction bases outside the gene matches: 1. Germline CDR1 reads MNHEY; CDR2 reads SMNVEV (reference sequence). The CDR3 coding sequence is TGTGCCAGCAGTTTATACAGGGGTACTGAAGCTTTCTTT. It codes for CASSLYRGTEAFF.

This rearrangement joins TRBV2 to TRBJ1-3; D unclear. The CDR3 is made up of 14 amino acids. The V gene's germline CDR1 is SNHLY and CDR2 FYNNEI. V lost 7 bases to trimming and J lost 6 bases, with 16 bases between them. The CDR3 DNA reads TGTGCCAGCACCCCTGACGGGAACGCAAACACCATATATTTT. Residues: CASTPDGNANTIYF.

CDR3 nucleotide sequence: TGTGCCAGCATGTACACAGAGAACACTGAAGCTTTCTTT. Encoded protein: CASMYTENTEAFF. The chain is built from TRBV27 and TRBJ1-1, with D uncertain. In germline, CDR1 is MNHEY, CDR2 SMNVEV (reference sequence). The CDR3 spans 13 residues. V was pared by 7 bases and J by 1 base, with 10 bases between.